One sample yielded the 19 T cell receptor beta chains listed below, sequenced in a study of shared clonotypes between healthy human individuals. Sequencing was performed with immunoSEQ multiplex PCR; in TCRdb, only in-frame clones are kept and a portion is missing. The sample lists 2 million to 2.5 million clones, 85% to 95% occurring once. The sequenced sample was naive CD4+ T cells from PBMCs. Subset meaning: CD45RA+ positively selected. Source of these receptors: a man between 18 and 29 years old in good health. Some clones in this sample may be carry-over from other donors' samples.

As for this clone: This same CDR3 is encoded by further DNA sequences in the sample. For the CDR3, the DNA is TGTGCCAGCAGCGTAGGTCCGGATAGCAATCAGCCCCAGCATTTT. Encoded protein: CASSVGPDSNQPQHF. The rearrangement uses TRBV9 and TRBJ1-5; D is uncertain. The CDR3 sequence is 15 residues long. The V end was cut by 0 bases, the J end by 0 bases, with 7 bases between. CDR1 and CDR2 (germline): SGDLS, YYNGEE.

The chain has TRBV30 and TRBJ1-1; 7 positions agree with TRBD1. J was trimmed by 5 bases and V by 3 bases; bases with no gene match: 9. This CDR3 has 14 amino acids. Germline V gene lookup returns CDR1 GTSNPN and CDR2 SVGIG (reference sequence). The CDR3 DNA reads as TGTGCCTGGAGGGAACAGGGGACACGGACTGAAGCTTTCTTT. It is translated as CAWREQGTRTEAFF. The complete variable domain, with remaining parts taken from reference TRBV30 and TRBJ1-1, reads SQTIHQWPATLVQPVGSPLSLECTVEGTSNPNLYWYRQAAGRGLQLLFYSVGIGQISSEVPQNLSASRPQDRQFILSSKKLLLSDSGFYLCAWREQGTRTEAFFGQGTRLTVV.

As concerns this clone: In the same sample, other DNA sequences code for this CDR3. The V call is TRBV5-1, the J call TRBJ2-5; 9 nucleotides match TRBD2. The CDR3 consists of 14 residues. The V and J ends lost 1 base and 5 bases, in that order; junction bases with no gene match: 3. Germline-derived CDR1 and CDR2 are SGHRS and YFSETQ. CDR3 bases: TGCGCCAGCAGCTTGTTAGCGGGAGAGGAGACCCAGTACTTC. Its translation is CASSLLAGEETQYF.

The rearrangement joins TRBV27 to TRBJ1-1, with a tentative D call TRBD1 (6 bases). V was clipped by 4 bases and J by 3 bases, with 12 bases between them. The CDR3 contains 14 residues. CDR1 is MNHEY and CDR2 is SMNVEV in the germline V gene (reference sequence). The CDR3 spells CASSSGTPYTEAFF. In nucleotides, the CDR3 is TGTGCCAGCAGTTCCGGGACACCCTACACTGAAGCTTTCTTT.

The V call is TRBV7-2, the J call TRBJ2-3, with D tentatively TRBD1 or TRBD2 (5 bases each). The CDR3 contains 13 residues. Germline lookup yields CDR1 SGHTA and CDR2 FQGNSA. V was trimmed by 3 bases and J by 4 bases, leaving 8 bases between them. CDR3 sequence (DNA): TGTGCCAGCAGCTTCCTGGGGGCAGATACGCAGTATTTT. Encoded protein: CASSFLGADTQYF. The full variable domain, in which reference TRBV7-2 and TRBJ2-3 provide the parts outside the CDR3, is GAGVSQSPSNKVTEKGKDVELRCDPISGHTALYWYRQSLGQGLEFLIYFQGNSAPDKSGLPSDRFSAERTGGSVSTLTIQRTQQEDSAVYLCASSFLGADTQYFGPGTRLTVL.

The CDR3 loop is CASSPTGTGGGGYTF. The CDR3 DNA reads TGTGCCAGCAGCCCGACTGGGACAGGGGGTGGTGGCTACACCTTC. This chain joins TRBV28 and TRBJ1-2, with 11 bases matching TRBD1. Germline-derived CDR1 and CDR2 are MDHEN and SYDVKM. V was clipped by 6 bases and J by 7 bases; unmatched bases: 10. The CDR3 contains 15 residues.

The chain links TRBV5-8 to TRBJ2-1; D not resolved. CDR1 is SGHTS, CDR2 YDEGEE, per germline. The V end was cut by 1 base, the J end by 7 bases, with 12 bases between. There are 14 residues in the CDR3. The CDR3 DNA follows: TGTGCCAGCAGCTTGTACACGCCTGTAAATGAGCAGTTCTTC. Translation gives CASSLYTPVNEQFF.

The CDR3 here is CASSAQMGTSTYNEQFF. Written as DNA, the CDR3 is TGTGCCAGCAGTGCCCAGATGGGGACTAGCACATACAATGAGCAGTTCTTC. J is TRBJ2-1 and V is TRBV6-4, with 9 nucleotides matching TRBD2. V dropped 4 bases and J dropped 4; count of bases not matched to a gene: 11. The CDR3 runs to 17 residues. The germline V gene has CDR1 MRHNA and CDR2 SNTAGT.

In its sample, this clone was seen once. This chain joins TRBV30 and TRBJ1-5; D is perhaps TRBD1 (5 bases). The length of the CDR3 is 13 residues. The germline V gene has CDR1 GTSNPN and CDR2 SVGIG (reference sequence). Trimming removed 3 bases from V and 3 bases from J, with 9 bases in between. This chain's CDR3 is CAWSSDINQPQHF. For the CDR3, the DNA is TGTGCCTGGAGCTCGGACATCAATCAGCCCCAGCATTTT.

The chain employs TRBV5-1 and TRBJ2-1, with D possibly TRBD2 on 5 matching bases. Trimming took 3 bases from V and 5 from J, leaving 18 bases between them. Germline CDR1 and CDR2: SGHRS and YFSETQ. The CDR3 contains 16 residues. Here the CDR3 reads CASSSNERTGNNEQFF. The CDR3 coding sequence is TGCGCCAGCAGCTCAAACGAGCGGACGGGAAACAATGAGCAGTTCTTC.

V gene TRBV11-2 combines with J gene TRBJ1-3; no reliable D call. CDR1 SGHAT and CDR2 FQNNGV come from the germline V gene. The CDR3 extends over 16 amino acids. The V end was cut by 0 bases, the J end by 0 bases, with 9 bases between. In DNA form, the CDR3 reads TGTGCCAGCAGCTTAGATCTGGCGAGCTCTGGAAACACCATATATTTT. Protein: CASSLDLASSGNTIYF.

The V call is TRBV6-1, the J call TRBJ1-2; no reliable D call. Looked up from germline, CDR1 is MNHNS and CDR2 is SASEGT. The CDR3 is 14 residues long. Between the trimmed V and J ends, which lost 3 bases and 10 bases, there was a span of 18 bases. CDR3 residues: CASSEFYLEPLYTF. The CDR3, as DNA: TGTGCCAGCAGTGAGTTTTACTTAGAGCCCCTCTACACCTTC.

Points on this clone: Additional DNA sequences in this sample encode the identical CDR3. V is TRBV27 and J is TRBJ2-1; no firm D call. V was trimmed by 9 bases and J by 0 bases, leaving 9 bases between them. CDR1 and CDR2 (germline): MNHEY, SMNVEV (reference sequence). This CDR3 region has 13 residues. The CDR3 region is CASSSSSYNEQFF. The CDR3 DNA reads as TGTGCCAGTTCCTCTAGCTCCTACAATGAGCAGTTCTTC.

This clone was seen just once. This rearrangement joins TRBV10-3 to TRBJ2-3; D perhaps matches TRBD2 (6 bases). In germline, CDR1 is ENHRY, CDR2 SYGVKD. CDR3 length: 17 amino acids. V was trimmed by 0 bases and J by 1 base, leaving 14 bases between them. The CDR3 region is CAISESQVVAGTDTQYF. The CDR3 DNA is TGTGCCATCAGTGAGTCTCAGGTAGTAGCGGGCACAGATACGCAGTATTTT.

The chain has TRBV6-6 and TRBJ1-2; 8 bases map to TRBD1. This CDR3 comprises 15 residues. The ends lost 4 bases at V and 4 bases at J; junction bases unmatched: 8. The germline CDR1 and CDR2 sequences are MNHNY and SVGAGI (reference sequence). The CDR3: CASSSSDREAYGYTF. The CDR3 coding sequence is TGTGCCAGCAGTTCCTCGGACAGGGAGGCCTATGGCTACACCTTC.

This sequence joins TRBV18 and TRBJ2-7, with 9 bases that match TRBD1. There are 15 residues in the CDR3. Germline loops: CDR1 KGHSH, CDR2 LQKENI. V gave up 6 bases and J gave up 6 bases; unmatched junction bases: 12. The CDR3 region is CASSLGGQGSAEQYF. The CDR3 DNA sequence: TGTGCCAGCTCCCTTGGGGGACAGGGTTCAGCCGAGCAGTACTTC.

The chain recombines TRBV2 with TRBJ1-6; unclear D gene. This CDR3 is 13 amino acids long. The V end was cut by 4 bases, the J end by 7 bases, with 8 bases between. Germline CDR1 and CDR2: SNHLY and FYNNEI. The CDR3 region has the DNA TGTGCCAGCAGTGTGCAGACCAATTCACCCCTCCACTTT. Protein: CASSVQTNSPLHF.

This clone was recorded only once. The V and J genes are TRBV6-5 and TRBJ2-1; D remains unclear. There are 12 residues in the CDR3. V lost 5 bases to trimming and J lost 5 bases, with 7 bases between them. Germline V gene lookup returns CDR1 MNHEY and CDR2 SVGAGI. The CDR3 DNA follows: TGTGCCAGCAGTCGGACCGACAATGAGCAGTTCTTC. This sequence encodes CASSRTDNEQFF.

V gene TRBV28 combines with J gene TRBJ2-2, with D maybe TRBD2 (5 bases). This CDR3 contains 13 residues. Germline V lookup: CDR1 MDHEN, CDR2 SYDVKM. V lost 8 bases and J lost 0, with 7 bases in between. The CDR3 protein is CASLEANTGELFF. DNA of the CDR3: TGTGCCAGCCTGGAGGCGAACACCGGGGAGCTGTTTTTT.